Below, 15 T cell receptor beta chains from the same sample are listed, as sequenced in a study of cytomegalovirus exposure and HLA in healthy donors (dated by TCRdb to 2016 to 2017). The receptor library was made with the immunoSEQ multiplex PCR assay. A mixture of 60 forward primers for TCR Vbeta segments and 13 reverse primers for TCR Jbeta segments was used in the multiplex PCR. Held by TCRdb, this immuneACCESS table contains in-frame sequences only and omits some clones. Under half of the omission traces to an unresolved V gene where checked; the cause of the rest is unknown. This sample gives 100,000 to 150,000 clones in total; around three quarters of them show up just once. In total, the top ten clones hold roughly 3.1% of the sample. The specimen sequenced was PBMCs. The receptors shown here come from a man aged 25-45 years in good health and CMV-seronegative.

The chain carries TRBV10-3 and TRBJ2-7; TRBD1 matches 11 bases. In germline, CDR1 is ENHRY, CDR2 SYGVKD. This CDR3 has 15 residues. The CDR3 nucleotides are TGTGCTACCCTCAAGGGGACAGGGGGTGACTACGAGCAGTACTTC. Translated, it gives CATLKGTGGDYEQYF.

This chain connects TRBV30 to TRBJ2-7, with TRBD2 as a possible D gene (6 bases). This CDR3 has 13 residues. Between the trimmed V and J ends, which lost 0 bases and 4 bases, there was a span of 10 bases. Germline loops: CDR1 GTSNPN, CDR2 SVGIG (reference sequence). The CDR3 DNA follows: TGTGCCTGGAGTGTTGGCGGGATTTACGAGCAGTACTTC. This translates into CAWSVGGIYEQYF.

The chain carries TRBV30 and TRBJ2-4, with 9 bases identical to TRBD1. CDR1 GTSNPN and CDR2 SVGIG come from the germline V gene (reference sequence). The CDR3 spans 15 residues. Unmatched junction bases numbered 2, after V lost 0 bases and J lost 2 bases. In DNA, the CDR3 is TGTGCCTGGAGTGTTTACAGGGGGCCCAAAAACATTCAGTACTTC. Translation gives CAWSVYRGPKNIQYF.

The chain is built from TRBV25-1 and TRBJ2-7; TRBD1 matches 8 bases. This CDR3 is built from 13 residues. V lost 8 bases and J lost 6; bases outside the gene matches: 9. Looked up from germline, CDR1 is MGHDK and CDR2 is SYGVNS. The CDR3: CASGRTGTSEQYF. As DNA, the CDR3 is TGTGCCAGCGGAAGGACAGGGACTTCCGAGCAGTACTTC.

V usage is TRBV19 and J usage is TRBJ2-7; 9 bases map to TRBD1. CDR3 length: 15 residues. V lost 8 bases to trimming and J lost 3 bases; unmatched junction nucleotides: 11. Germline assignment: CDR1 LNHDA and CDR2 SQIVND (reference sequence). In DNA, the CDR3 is TGTGCCAGTGCCCAAGCCGGGACAGGGTTCTACGAGCAGTACTTC. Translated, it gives CASAQAGTGFYEQYF.

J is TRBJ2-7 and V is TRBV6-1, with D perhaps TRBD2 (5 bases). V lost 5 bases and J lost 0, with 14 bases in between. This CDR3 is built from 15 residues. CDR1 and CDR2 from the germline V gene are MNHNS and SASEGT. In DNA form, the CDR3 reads TGTGCCAGCAGTCCCTCCACTACTAGCTCCTACGAGCAGTACTTC. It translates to CASSPSTTSSYEQYF.

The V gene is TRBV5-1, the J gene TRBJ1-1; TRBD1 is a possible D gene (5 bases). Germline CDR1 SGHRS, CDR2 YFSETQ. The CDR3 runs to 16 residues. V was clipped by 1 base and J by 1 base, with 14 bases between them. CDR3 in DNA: TGCGCCAGCAGCTTGATCCCAGGGTATCCGAACACTGAAGCTTTCTTT. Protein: CASSLIPGYPNTEAFF. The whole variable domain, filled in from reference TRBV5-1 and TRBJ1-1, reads KAGVTQTPRYLIKTRGQQVTLSCSPISGHRSVSWYQQTPGQGLQFLFEYFSETQRNKGNFPGRFSGRQFSNSRSEMNVSTLELGDSALYLCASSLIPGYPNTEAFFGQGTRLTVV.

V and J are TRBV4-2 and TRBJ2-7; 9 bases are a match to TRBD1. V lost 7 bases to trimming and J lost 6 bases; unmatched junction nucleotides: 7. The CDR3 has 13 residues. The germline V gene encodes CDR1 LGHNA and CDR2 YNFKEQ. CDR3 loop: CASTGQGKLEQYF. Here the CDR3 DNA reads TGTGCCAGCACGGGACAGGGAAAACTCGAGCAGTACTTC.

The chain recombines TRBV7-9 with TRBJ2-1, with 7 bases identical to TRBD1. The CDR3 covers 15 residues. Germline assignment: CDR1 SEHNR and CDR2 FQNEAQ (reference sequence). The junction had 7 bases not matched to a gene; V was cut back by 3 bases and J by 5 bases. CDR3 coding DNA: TGTGCCAGCAGCTTGGGGGACAGTCTTCACAATGAGCAGTTCTTC. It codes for CASSLGDSLHNEQFF.

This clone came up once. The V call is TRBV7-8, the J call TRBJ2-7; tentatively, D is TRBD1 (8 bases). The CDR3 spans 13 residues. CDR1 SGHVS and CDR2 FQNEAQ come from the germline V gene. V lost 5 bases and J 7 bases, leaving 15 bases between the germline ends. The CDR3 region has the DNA TGTGCCAGCAGCCCCCTACAGGGGGGGGAGCAGTACTTC. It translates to CASSPLQGGEQYF.

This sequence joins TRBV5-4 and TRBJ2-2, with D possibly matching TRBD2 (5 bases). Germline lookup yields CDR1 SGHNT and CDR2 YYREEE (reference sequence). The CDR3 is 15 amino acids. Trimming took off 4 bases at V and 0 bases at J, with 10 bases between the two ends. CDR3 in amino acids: CASSPRVANTGELFF. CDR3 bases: TGTGCCAGCAGCCCGAGGGTAGCGAACACCGGGGAGCTGTTTTTT.

Written as DNA, the CDR3 is TGTGCCAGCAGCGTAGGAGCGGTCCAAGAGACCCAGTACTTC. Translation gives CASSVGAVQETQYF. This chain connects TRBV9 to TRBJ2-5, with a tentative D call TRBD2 (5 bases). The CDR3 is made up of 14 amino acids. Trimming stripped 0 bases from V and 1 base from J, with 7 bases between. Germline V lookup: CDR1 SGDLS, CDR2 YYNGEE. The full variable domain, its missing parts supplied by reference TRBV9 and TRBJ2-5, is DSGVTQTPKHLITATGQRVTLRCSPRSGDLSVYWYQQSLDQGLQFLIQYYNGEERAKGNILERFSAQQFPDLHSELNLSSLELGDSALYFCASSVGAVQETQYFGPGTRLLVL.

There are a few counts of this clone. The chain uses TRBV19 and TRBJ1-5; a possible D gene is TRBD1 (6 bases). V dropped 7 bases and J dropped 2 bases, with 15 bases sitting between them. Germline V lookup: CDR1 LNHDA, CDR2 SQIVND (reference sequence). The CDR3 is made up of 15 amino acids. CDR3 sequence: CASKIQGPGNQPQHF. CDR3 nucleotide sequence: TGTGCCAGTAAGATTCAGGGGCCAGGCAATCAGCCCCAGCATTTT.

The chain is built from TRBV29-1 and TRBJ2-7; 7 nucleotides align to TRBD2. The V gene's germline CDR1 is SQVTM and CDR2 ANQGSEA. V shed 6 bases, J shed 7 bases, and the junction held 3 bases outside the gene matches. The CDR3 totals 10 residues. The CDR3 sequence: CSVREGEQYF. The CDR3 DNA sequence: TGCAGCGTGAGGGAGGGGGAGCAGTACTTC.

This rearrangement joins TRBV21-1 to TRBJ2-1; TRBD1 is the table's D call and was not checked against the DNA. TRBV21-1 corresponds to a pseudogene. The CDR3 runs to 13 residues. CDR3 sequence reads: CASESSQGHEQFF. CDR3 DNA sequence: TGTGCCAGCGAATCATCACAGGGGCATGAGCAGTTCTTC.